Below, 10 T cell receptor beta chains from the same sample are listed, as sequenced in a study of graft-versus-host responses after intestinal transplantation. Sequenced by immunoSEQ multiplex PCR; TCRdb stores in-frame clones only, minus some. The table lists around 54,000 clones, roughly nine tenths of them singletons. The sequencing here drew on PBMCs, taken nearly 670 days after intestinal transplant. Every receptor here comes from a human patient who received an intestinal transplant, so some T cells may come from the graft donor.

CDR3 region: CASSQEGFYEQYF. Here the CDR3 DNA reads TGCGCCAGCAGCCAAGAAGGGTTCTACGAGCAGTACTTC. The V gene is TRBV4-1, the J gene TRBJ2-7; D gene unclear. Germline CDR1 and CDR2: MGHRA and YSYEKL. Trimming took 0 bases from V and 3 from J, leaving 6 bases between them. The CDR3 is made up of 13 amino acids.

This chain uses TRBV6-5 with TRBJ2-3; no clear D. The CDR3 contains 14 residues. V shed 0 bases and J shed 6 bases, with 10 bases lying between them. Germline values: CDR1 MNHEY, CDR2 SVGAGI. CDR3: CASSYSRWADTQYF. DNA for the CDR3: TGTGCCAGCAGTTACTCCCGTTGGGCGGATACGCAGTATTTT.

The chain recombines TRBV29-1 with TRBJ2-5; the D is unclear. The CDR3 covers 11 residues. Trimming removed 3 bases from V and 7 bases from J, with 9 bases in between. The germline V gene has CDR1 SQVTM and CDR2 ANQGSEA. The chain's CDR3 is CSVDPSGTQYF. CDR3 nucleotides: TGCAGCGTTGACCCATCCGGGACCCAGTACTTC.

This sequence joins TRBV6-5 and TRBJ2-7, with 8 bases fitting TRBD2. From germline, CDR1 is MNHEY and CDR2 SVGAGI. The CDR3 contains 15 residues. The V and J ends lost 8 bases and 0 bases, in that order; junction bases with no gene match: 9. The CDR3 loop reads CASGPTSDSSYEQYF. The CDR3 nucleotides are TGTGCCAGCGGGCCGACTAGCGACAGCTCCTACGAGCAGTACTTC.

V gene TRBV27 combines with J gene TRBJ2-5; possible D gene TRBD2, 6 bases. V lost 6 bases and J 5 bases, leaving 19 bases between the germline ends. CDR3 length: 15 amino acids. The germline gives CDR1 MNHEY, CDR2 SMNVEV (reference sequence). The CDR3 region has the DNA TGTGCCAGCAGCCTAAGCGGGTTCCAAGGGGAGACCCAGTACTTC. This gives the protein CASSLSGFQGETQYF.

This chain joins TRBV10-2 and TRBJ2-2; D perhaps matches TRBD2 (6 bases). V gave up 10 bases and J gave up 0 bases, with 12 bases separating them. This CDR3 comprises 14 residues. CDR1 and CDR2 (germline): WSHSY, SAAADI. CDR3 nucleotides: TGCGCCACCGGGGGACTCACGAACACCGGGGAGCTGTTTTTT. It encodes CATGGLTNTGELFF.

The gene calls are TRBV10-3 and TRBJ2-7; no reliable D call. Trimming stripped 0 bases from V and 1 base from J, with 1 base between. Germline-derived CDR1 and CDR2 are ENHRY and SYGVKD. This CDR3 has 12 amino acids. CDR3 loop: CAISESSYEQYF. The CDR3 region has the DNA TGTGCCATCAGTGAGTCGTCCTACGAGCAGTACTTC.

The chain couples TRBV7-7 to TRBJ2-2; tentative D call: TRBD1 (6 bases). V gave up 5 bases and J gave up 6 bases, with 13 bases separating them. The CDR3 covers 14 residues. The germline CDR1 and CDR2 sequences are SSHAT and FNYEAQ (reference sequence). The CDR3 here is CASSQGFQAGELFF. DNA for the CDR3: TGTGCCAGCAGCCAGGGGTTTCAGGCCGGGGAGCTGTTTTTT. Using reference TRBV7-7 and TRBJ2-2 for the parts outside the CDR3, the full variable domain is GAGVSQSPRYKVTKRGQDVTLRCDPISSHATLYWYQQALGQGPEFLTYFNYEAQPDKSGLPSDRFSAERPEGSISTLTIQRTEQRDSAMYRCASSQGFQAGELFFGEGSRLTVL.

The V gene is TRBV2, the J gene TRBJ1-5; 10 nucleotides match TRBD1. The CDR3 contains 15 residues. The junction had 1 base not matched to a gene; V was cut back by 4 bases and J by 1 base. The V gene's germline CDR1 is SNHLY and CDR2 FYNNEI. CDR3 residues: CASSVGQGSNQPQHF. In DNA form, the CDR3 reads TGTGCCAGCAGTGTGGGACAGGGGAGCAATCAGCCCCAGCATTTT.

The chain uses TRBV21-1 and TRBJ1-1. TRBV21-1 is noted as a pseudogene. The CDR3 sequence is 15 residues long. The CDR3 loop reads CASSKLPGGGTEAFF. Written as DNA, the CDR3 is TGTGCCAGCAGCAAATTGCCCGGGGGCGGGACTGAAGCTTTCTTT.